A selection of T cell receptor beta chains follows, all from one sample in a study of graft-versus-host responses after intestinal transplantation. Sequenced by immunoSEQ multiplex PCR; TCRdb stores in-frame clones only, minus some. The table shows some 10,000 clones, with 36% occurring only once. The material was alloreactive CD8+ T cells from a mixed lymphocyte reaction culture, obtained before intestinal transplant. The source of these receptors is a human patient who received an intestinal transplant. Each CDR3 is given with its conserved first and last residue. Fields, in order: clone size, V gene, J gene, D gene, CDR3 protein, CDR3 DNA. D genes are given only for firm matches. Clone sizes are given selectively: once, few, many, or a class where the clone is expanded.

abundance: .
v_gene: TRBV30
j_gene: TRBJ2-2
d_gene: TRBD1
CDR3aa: CAWTDREDTGELFF
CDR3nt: TGTGCCTGGACGGACAGGGAAGACACCGGGGAGCTGTTTTTT

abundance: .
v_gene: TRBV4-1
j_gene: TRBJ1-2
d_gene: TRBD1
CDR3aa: CASSRRQGDYGYTF
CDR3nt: TGCGCCAGCAGCAGACGACAGGGTGACTATGGCTACACCTTC

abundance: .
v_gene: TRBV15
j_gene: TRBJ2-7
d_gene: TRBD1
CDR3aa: CATSGDRGDEQYF
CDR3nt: TGTGCCACTAGCGGGGACAGGGGCGACGAGCAGTACTTC

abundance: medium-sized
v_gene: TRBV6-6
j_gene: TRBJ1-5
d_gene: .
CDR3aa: CASIPAYSNQPQHF
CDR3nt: TGTGCCAGCATTCCTGCGTATAGCAATCAGCCCCAGCATTTT

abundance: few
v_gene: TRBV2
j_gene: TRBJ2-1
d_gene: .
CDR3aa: CASSATLSSYNEQFF
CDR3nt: TGTGCCAGCAGTGCGACTCTTAGCTCCTACAATGAGCAGTTCTTC

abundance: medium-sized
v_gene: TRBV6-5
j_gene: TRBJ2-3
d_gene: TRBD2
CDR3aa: CASSSAQTSGDTQYF
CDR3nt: TGTGCCAGCAGTTCCGCCCAGACTAGCGGGGACACGCAGTATTTT

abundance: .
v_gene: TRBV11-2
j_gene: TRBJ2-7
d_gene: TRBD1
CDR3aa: CASSLTGGDSYEQYF
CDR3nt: TGTGCCAGCAGCTTGACAGGGGGAGATTCCTACGAGCAGTACTTC

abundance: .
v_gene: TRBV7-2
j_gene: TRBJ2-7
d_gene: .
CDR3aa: CASSLTALWEQYF
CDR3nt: TGTGCCAGCAGCTTGACAGCACTCTGGGAGCAGTACTTC

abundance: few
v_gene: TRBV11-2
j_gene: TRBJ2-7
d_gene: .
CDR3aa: CASSLTGREQYF
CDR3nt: TGTGCCAGCAGCTTGACGGGGAGGGAGCAGTACTTC

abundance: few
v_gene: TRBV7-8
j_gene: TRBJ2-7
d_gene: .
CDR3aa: CASSLTGPTVSYEQYF
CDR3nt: TGTGCCAGCAGCTTAACAGGACCCACAGTCTCCTACGAGCAGTACTTC

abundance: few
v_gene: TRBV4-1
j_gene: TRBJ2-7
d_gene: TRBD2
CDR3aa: CASSQIGTSGYEQYF
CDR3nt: TGCGCCAGCAGCCAAATAGGCACTAGCGGTTACGAGCAGTACTTC

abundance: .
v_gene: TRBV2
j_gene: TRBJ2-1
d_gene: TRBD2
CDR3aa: CASSRLAGLNEQFF
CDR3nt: TGTGCCAGCAGCCGACTAGCGGGCCTGAATGAGCAGTTCTTC

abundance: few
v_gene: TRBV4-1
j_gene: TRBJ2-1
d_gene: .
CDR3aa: CASSPTGLYNEQFF
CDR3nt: TGCGCCAGCAGCCCAACAGGGTTATACAATGAGCAGTTCTTC

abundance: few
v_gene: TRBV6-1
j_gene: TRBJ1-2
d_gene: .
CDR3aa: CASSEQRANYGYTF
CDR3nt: TGTGCCAGCAGTGAACAGAGGGCTAACTATGGCTACACCTTC

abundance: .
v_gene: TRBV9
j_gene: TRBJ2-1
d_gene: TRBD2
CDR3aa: CASSAWTSGGENEQFF
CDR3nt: TGTGCCAGCAGCGCTTGGACTAGCGGGGGGGAGAATGAGCAGTTCTTC